What follows is one T cell receptor (beta chain) and its context. The CDR3 is made up of 16 amino acids. With 4 bases clipped from V and 1 base from J, the junction kept 9 bases outside the gene matches. In germline, CDR1 is SGHNT, CDR2 YYREEE (reference sequence). The data derive from a study of blood T cell repertoires in COVID-19. Study as a whole: Sample material is recorded as cDNA or gDNA derived from T cells, B-cell-depleted T cells, or PBMCs.

Some clones are missing from TCRdb's copy, which holds only in-frame ones; the method was immunoSEQ multiplex PCR. The repertoire holds 200,000 to 250,000 clones, with roughly 84% as singletons. The chain couples TRBV5-4 to TRBJ1-1, with 8 nucleotides matching TRBD1. This receptor was taken from a woman aged 55-70 years with acute or convalescent COVID-19. The sample was peripheral blood. The CDR3 region has the DNA TGTGCCAGCAGCCTCGGGCAGGGGGCAGGGAACACTGAAGCTTTCTTT. It codes for CASSLGQGAGNTEAFF.